The 27 T cell receptor beta chains below come from one sample, sequenced in a study of control samples from healthy donors and cancer patients. Measured with immunoSEQ multiplex PCR; TCRdb has only the in-frame clones, and not every one. The data contain 100,000 or so clones, 82% of them seen just once; the ten biggest clones take up around 9.1%. Sample: blood. These receptors were collected from a woman aged 60-70 years in good health.

The genes are TRBV27 and TRBJ2-3, with D uncertain. V dropped 4 bases and J dropped 2 bases, with 10 bases sitting between them. Germline CDR1 reads MNHEY; CDR2 reads SMNVEV (reference sequence). The CDR3 is made up of 14 amino acids. Here the CDR3 DNA reads TGTGCCAGCAGTTCGGGCTTATTCACAGATACGCAGTATTTT. Translated: CASSSGLFTDTQYF.

The table lists this clone with a count of one. V is TRBV5-1 and J is TRBJ1-1; D is perhaps TRBD1 (5 bases). CDR3 size: 14 residues. With 0 bases removed from V and 1 base from J, the gap between germline ends came to 7 bases. Germline CDR1 and CDR2: SGHRS and YFSETQ. CDR3 sequence: CASSLGQKNTEAFF. As DNA, the CDR3 is TGCGCCAGCAGCTTGGGACAGAAGAACACTGAAGCTTTCTTT. Together with reference TRBV5-1 and TRBJ1-1, the CDR3 gives the full variable domain: KAGVTQTPRYLIKTRGQQVTLSCSPISGHRSVSWYQQTPGQGLQFLFEYFSETQRNKGNFPGRFSGRQFSNSRSEMNVSTLELGDSALYLCASSLGQKNTEAFFGQGTRLTVV.

The rearrangement links TRBV6-5 to TRBJ2-7, with TRBD2 as a possible D gene (6 bases). Germline CDR1 reads MNHEY; CDR2 reads SVGAGI. This CDR3 comprises 13 residues. Trimming took 5 bases from V and 2 from J, leaving 10 bases between them. The CDR3 here is CASSPAGPYEQYF. CDR3 bases: TGTGCCAGCAGTCCGGCGGGGCCCTACGAGCAGTACTTC.

The chain links TRBV28 to TRBJ1-1, with D hard to call. V was trimmed by 5 bases and J by 0 bases, leaving 10 bases between them. This CDR3 is 14 amino acids long. Germline V gives CDR1 MDHEN, CDR2 SYDVKM. DNA for the CDR3: TGTGCCAGCAGTACCTTGAGGCTGAACACTGAAGCTTTCTTT. Its translation: CASSTLRLNTEAFF.

This clone was counted between two and nine times. This chain joins TRBV19 and TRBJ1-2; a weak D match, TRBD1 (6 bases). CDR1 LNHDA and CDR2 SQIVND come from the germline V gene (reference sequence). The ends were cut back, 4 bases at V and 1 base at J, with 10 bases in the middle. CDR3 length: 14 amino acids. The chain's CDR3 is CASSTQGLNYGYTF. In DNA form, the CDR3 reads TGTGCCAGTAGTACACAGGGCCTTAACTATGGCTACACCTTC.

This clone was counted between two and nine times. This sequence joins TRBV27 and TRBJ2-7; 8 positions match TRBD1. Germline V gene sequence: CDR1 MNHEY, CDR2 SMNVEV (reference sequence). The V gene end was trimmed by 5 bases and the J gene end by 1 base; junction bases not matched to a gene: 4. This CDR3 spans 14 amino acids. CDR3 sequence (DNA): TGTGCCAGCAGTCTAGGGACAGGATCCTACGAGCAGTACTTC. It specifies CASSLGTGSYEQYF.

The CDR3 protein is CSADPGWSEQFF. The CDR3 bases are TGCAGCGCTGACCCGGGTTGGAGTGAGCAGTTCTTC. The chain uses TRBV29-1 and TRBJ2-1; D call uncertain. Trimming shortened V by 7 bases and J by 9 bases, and 16 bases separated the two germline ends. There are 12 residues in the CDR3. Germline values: CDR1 SQVTM, CDR2 ANQGSEA.

In this sample, this clone turned up once. The chain couples TRBV6-1 to TRBJ1-2; D is possibly TRBD1 (5 bases). Germline CDR1 is MNHNS and CDR2 is SASEGT. The CDR3 has 15 residues. V was clipped by 3 bases and J by 2 bases, with 13 bases between them. CDR3 sequence reads: CASSDRSRANYGYTF. DNA of the CDR3: TGTGCCAGCAGTGATAGGAGCAGGGCAAACTATGGCTACACCTTC.

The J gene is TRBJ2-1, the V gene TRBV28; TRBD2 aligns across 12 bases. The V gene's germline CDR1 is MDHEN and CDR2 SYDVKM. V dropped 1 base and J dropped 10; count of bases not matched to a gene: 2. The CDR3 loop spans 14 amino acids. The CDR3 region is CASSLSTSGREQFF. The DNA for the CDR3 is TGTGCCAGCAGTTTATCGACTAGCGGGAGAGAGCAGTTCTTC.

This clone was seen only a few times. This chain links TRBV19 with TRBJ2-4; 12 bases map to TRBD1. This CDR3 spans 15 amino acids. Trimming took 9 bases from V and 0 from J; bases not matched to a gene: 3. CDR1 and CDR2 (germline): LNHDA, SQIVND (reference sequence). DNA for the CDR3: TGTGCCAGCCGGGACAGGGGGCTAGCCAAAAACATTCAGTACTTC. Translating it yields CASRDRGLAKNIQYF.

Only a few counts were recorded for this clone. The rearrangement joins TRBV2 to TRBJ2-1; 8 bases line up with TRBD2. Per the germline V gene, CDR1 is SNHLY and CDR2 is FYNNEI. J lost 10 bases, V lost 0 bases, and 14 bases had no gene match. This CDR3 is built from 17 residues. The CDR3 nucleotides read TGTGCCAGCAGTGAAGCTGGTCTCCGGGGGGGACGACGGGAGCAGTTCTTC. The encoded protein is CASSEAGLRGGRREQFF.

This sequence joins TRBV6-2 or TRBV6-3 and TRBJ1-1, with 11 positions matching TRBD1. The V segment lost 5 bases and the J segment 1 base; nucleotides outside the gene matches: 9. Looked up from germline, CDR1 is MNHEY and CDR2 is SVGEGT. The CDR3 is 17 residues long. CDR3 amino acids: CASSRVDRGRGNTEAFF. CDR3 nucleotides: TGTGCCAGCAGTAGGGTGGACAGGGGGCGTGGGAACACTGAAGCTTTCTTT.

The CDR3 loop reads CASSEGTGNEKLFF. The CDR3 DNA reads TGTGCCAGCAGCGAGGGAACGGGGAATGAAAAACTGTTTTTT. This chain uses TRBV9 with TRBJ1-4; the D is unclear. In germline, CDR1 is SGDLS, CDR2 YYNGEE. The CDR3 consists of 14 residues. V lost 3 bases and J 5 bases, leaving 11 bases between the germline ends.

A remark on this clone: In the same sample, other DNA sequences code for this CDR3. The rearrangement uses TRBV2 and TRBJ1-1, with D hard to call. V was clipped by 2 bases and J by 1 base, with 2 bases between them. The CDR3 consists of 12 residues. Germline CDR1 reads SNHLY; CDR2 reads FYNNEI. CDR3 sequence reads: CASSEQNTEAFF. For the CDR3, the DNA is TGTGCCAGCAGTGAACAGAACACTGAAGCTTTCTTT.

The chain carries TRBV6-5 and TRBJ2-7; 7 nucleotides agree with TRBD1. The germline V gene encodes CDR1 MNHEY and CDR2 SVGAGI. CDR3 size: 14 residues. With V trimmed by 3 bases and J by 5 bases, 7 bases remained unmatched. This CDR3 is CASSYGVGGDEQYF. CDR3 sequence (DNA): TGTGCCAGCAGTTATGGTGTAGGGGGCGACGAGCAGTACTTC.

The V and J genes are TRBV28 and TRBJ1-4; D ambiguous. V lost 3 bases and J lost 5, with 7 bases in between. The CDR3 runs to 13 residues. CDR1 and CDR2 from the germline V gene are MDHEN and SYDVKM. The CDR3 DNA reads TGTGCCAGCAGTTTGGGAGGAAATGAAAAACTGTTTTTT. Translating gives CASSLGGNEKLFF.

CDR3 nucleotide sequence: TGTGCCAGCAGTTTAGCTCGGGACGGTGAAGCTTTCTTT. It encodes CASSLARDGEAFF. The chain uses TRBV28 and TRBJ1-1, with D possibly TRBD1 on 5 matching bases. The V and J ends lost 2 bases and 7 bases respectively, with 11 bases between them. Germline V gene lookup returns CDR1 MDHEN and CDR2 SYDVKM. This CDR3 has 13 residues.

V and J are TRBV12-3 or TRBV12-4 and TRBJ2-3; D gene ambiguous. This CDR3 contains 13 residues. V was cut by 2 bases and J by 1 base, with 4 bases left in between. The CDR3 DNA follows: TGTGCCAGCAGTTTAATGGGCACAGATACGCAGTATTTT. This sequence encodes CASSLMGTDTQYF.

This clone was counted a single time. The gene calls are TRBV5-1 and TRBJ2-1, with unresolved D. CDR3 size: 13 residues. Germline CDR1 SGHRS, CDR2 YFSETQ. Between the trimmed V and J ends, which lost 6 bases and 2 bases, there was a span of 9 bases. CDR3 region: CASKNKTYNEQFF. The CDR3 DNA reads as TGCGCCAGCAAGAACAAAACCTACAATGAGCAGTTCTTC.

This clone was observed a single time. The J gene is TRBJ2-5, the V gene TRBV2; 7 bases agree with TRBD1. J lost 4 bases, V lost 8 bases, and 7 bases had no gene match. The CDR3 consists of 13 residues. Germline V gene data show CDR1 as SNHLY and CDR2 as FYNNEI. The DNA for the CDR3 is TGTGCCAGCGGCCTACAGGGGCGAGAGACCCAGTACTTC. Encoded protein: CASGLQGRETQYF.

This chain uses TRBV7-2 with TRBJ1-6; D gene uncertain. Trimming took off 5 bases at V and 0 bases at J, with 11 bases between the two ends. The CDR3 runs to 16 residues. The germline CDR1 and CDR2 sequences are SGHTA and FQGNSA. Written as DNA, the CDR3 is TGTGCCAGCAGCCTGGACTCGGGCTCCTATAATTCACCCCTCCACTTT. It specifies CASSLDSGSYNSPLHF.

The chain joins TRBV9 to TRBJ2-1; 10 bases fit TRBD2. The V gene's germline CDR1 is SGDLS and CDR2 YYNGEE. This CDR3 has 15 amino acids. Trimming took 0 bases from V and 10 from J; bases not matched to a gene: 7. In nucleotides, the CDR3 is TGTGCCAGCAGCGTAGACAGCGGGGGGGCCCGAGAGCAGTTCTTC. Its protein is CASSVDSGGAREQFF.

The chain carries TRBV7-9 and TRBJ1-2; D gene ambiguous. The CDR3 is 13 amino acids. Germline V gene data show CDR1 as SEHNR and CDR2 as FQNEAQ (reference sequence). V shed 4 bases and J shed 6 bases, with 12 bases lying between them. CDR3 protein: CASSSLPENGYTF. The CDR3 bases are TGTGCCAGCAGCTCCTTACCGGAGAATGGCTACACCTTC.

This rearrangement joins TRBV9 to TRBJ1-2; 10 bases agree with TRBD1. The germline V gene has CDR1 SGDLS and CDR2 YYNGEE. Losses at the gene ends were 3 bases for V and 1 base for J; bases not matched to a gene: 18. This CDR3 spans 20 amino acids. For the CDR3, the DNA is TGTGCCAGCAGCGAGGATAAGGGGACAAAGACAGGGGGCCATAACTATGGCTACACCTTC. Its protein product is CASSEDKGTKTGGHNYGYTF.

The chain is built from TRBV10-2 and TRBJ1-2, with D possibly TRBD1 on 6 matching bases. This CDR3 is 12 amino acids long. V was cut by 5 bases and J by 5 bases, with 9 bases left in between. CDR1 is WSHSY and CDR2 is SAAADI in the germline V gene. DNA for the CDR3: TGCGCCAGCAGTCCGGGACAATATGGCTACACCTTC. Residues: CASSPGQYGYTF.

The chain joins TRBV11-2 to TRBJ2-5, with D possibly matching TRBD2 (6 bases). Germline V gives CDR1 SGHAT, CDR2 FQNNGV. The CDR3 is made up of 14 amino acids. The V end was cut by 1 base, the J end by 3 bases, with 9 bases between. CDR3 region: CASSLVIAEETQYF. As DNA, the CDR3 is TGTGCCAGCAGCTTAGTCATAGCGGAAGAGACCCAGTACTTC. Full variable domain (remainder filled in from reference TRBV11-2 and TRBJ2-5): EAGVAQSPRYKIIEKRQSVAFWCNPISGHATLYWYQQILGQGPKLLIQFQNNGVVDDSQLPKDRFSAERLKGVDSTLKIQPAKLEDSAVYLCASSLVIAEETQYFGPGTRLLVL.

The chain has TRBV10-3 and TRBJ1-1, with a weak D call TRBD1 (6 bases). This CDR3 comprises 13 residues. Germline V gives CDR1 ENHRY, CDR2 SYGVKD. V dropped 10 bases and J dropped 7 bases, with 19 bases sitting between them. The CDR3 sequence is CATSAQGRDEAFF. The CDR3 nucleotides read TGTGCCACCTCGGCACAGGGTCGGGATGAAGCTTTCTTT.